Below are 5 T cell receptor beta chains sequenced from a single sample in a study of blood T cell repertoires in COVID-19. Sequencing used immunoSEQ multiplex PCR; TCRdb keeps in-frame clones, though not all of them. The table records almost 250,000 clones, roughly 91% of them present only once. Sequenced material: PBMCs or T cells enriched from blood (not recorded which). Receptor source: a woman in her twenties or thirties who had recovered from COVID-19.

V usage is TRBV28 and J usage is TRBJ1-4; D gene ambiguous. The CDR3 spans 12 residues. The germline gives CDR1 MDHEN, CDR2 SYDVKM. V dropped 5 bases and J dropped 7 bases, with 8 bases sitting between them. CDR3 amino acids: CASSPRVEKLFF. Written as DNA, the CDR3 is TGTGCCAGCAGTCCCCGGGTTGAAAAACTGTTTTTT.

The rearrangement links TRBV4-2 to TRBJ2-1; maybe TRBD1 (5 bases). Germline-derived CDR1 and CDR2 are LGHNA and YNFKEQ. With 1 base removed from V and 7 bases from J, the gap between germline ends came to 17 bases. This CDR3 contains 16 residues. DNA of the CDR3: TGTGCCAGCAGCCAAGGCCCCCTGGCAGGGAAGAATGAGCAGTTCTTC. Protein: CASSQGPLAGKNEQFF.

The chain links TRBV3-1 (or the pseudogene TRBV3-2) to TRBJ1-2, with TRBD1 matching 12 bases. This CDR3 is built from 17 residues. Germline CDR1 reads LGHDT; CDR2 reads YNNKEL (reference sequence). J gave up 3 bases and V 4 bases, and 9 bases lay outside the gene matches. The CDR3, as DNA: TGTGCCAGCAGCCGAAGCCGGGACAGGGGGCAGGACTATGGCTACACCTTC. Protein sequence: CASSRSRDRGQDYGYTF.

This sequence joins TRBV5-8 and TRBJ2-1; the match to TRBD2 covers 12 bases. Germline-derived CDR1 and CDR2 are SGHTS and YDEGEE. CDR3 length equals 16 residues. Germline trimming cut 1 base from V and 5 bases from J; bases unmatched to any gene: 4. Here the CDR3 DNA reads TGTGCCAGCAGCTTGACTAGCGGGAGGTGGGACAATGAGCAGTTCTTC. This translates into CASSLTSGRWDNEQFF. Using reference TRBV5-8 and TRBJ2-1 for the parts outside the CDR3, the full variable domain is EAGVTQSPTHLIKTRGQQATLRCSPISGHTSVYWYQQALGLGLQFLLWYDEGEERNRGNFPPRFSGRQFPNYSSELNVNALELEDSALYLCASSLTSGRWDNEQFFGPGTRLTVL.

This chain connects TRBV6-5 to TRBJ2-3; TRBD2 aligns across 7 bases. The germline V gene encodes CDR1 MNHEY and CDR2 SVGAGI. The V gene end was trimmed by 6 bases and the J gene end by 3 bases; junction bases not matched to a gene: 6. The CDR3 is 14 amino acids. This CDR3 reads CASRWTRETDTQYF. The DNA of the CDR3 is TGTGCCAGCAGGTGGACTAGGGAGACAGATACGCAGTATTTT.